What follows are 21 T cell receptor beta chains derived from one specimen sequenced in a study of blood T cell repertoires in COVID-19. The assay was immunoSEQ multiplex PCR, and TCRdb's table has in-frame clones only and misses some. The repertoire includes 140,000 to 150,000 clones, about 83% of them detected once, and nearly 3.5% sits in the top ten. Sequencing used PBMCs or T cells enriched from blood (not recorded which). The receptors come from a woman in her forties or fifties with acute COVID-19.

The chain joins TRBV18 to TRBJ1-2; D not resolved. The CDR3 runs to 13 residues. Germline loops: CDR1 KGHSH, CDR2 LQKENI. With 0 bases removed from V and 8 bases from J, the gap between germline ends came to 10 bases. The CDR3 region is CASSPPESGGYTF. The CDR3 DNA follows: TGTGCCAGCTCACCACCGGAATCGGGAGGCTACACCTTC.

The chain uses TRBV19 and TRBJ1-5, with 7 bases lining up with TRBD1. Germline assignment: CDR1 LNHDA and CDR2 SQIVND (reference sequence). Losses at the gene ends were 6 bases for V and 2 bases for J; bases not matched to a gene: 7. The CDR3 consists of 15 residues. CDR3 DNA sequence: TGTGCCAGTAGCATGACAGGGAGCCGCAATCAGCCCCAGCATTTT. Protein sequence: CASSMTGSRNQPQHF.

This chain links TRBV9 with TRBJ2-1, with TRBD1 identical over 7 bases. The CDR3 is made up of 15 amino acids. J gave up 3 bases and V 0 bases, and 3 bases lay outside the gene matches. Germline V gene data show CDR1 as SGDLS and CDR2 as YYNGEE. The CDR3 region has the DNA TGTGCCAGCAGCGTAGGAGGGGGCGACTACAATGAGCAGTTCTTC. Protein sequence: CASSVGGGDYNEQFF. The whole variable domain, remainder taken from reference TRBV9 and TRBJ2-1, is DSGVTQTPKHLITATGQRVTLRCSPRSGDLSVYWYQQSLDQGLQFLIQYYNGEERAKGNILERFSAQQFPDLHSELNLSSLELGDSALYFCASSVGGGDYNEQFFGPGTRLTVL.

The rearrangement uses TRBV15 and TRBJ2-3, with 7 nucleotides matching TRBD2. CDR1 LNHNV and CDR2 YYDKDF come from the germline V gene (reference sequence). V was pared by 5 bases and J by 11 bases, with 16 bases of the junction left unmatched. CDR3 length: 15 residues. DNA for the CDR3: TGTGCCACCAGCTCCTCGCGGCGGGAGCCCGCTCTGCAGTATTTT. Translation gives CATSSSRREPALQYF.

The DNA for the CDR3 is TGTGCCTGGAGTAGGGGGACCGGCTATGGCTACACCTTC. Its translation is CAWSRGTGYGYTF. The chain recombines TRBV30 with TRBJ1-2; possible D gene TRBD1, 6 bases. Trimming took 2 bases from V and 4 from J, leaving 11 bases between them. This CDR3 region has 13 residues. From germline, CDR1 is GTSNPN and CDR2 SVGIG (reference sequence).

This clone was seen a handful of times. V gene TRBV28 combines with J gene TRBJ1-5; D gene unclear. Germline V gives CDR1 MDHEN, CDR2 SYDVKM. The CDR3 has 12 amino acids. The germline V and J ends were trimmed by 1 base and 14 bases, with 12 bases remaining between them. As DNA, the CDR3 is TGTGCCAGCAGTTTATCCCACGCCCGGGAGCATTTT. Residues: CASSLSHAREHF.

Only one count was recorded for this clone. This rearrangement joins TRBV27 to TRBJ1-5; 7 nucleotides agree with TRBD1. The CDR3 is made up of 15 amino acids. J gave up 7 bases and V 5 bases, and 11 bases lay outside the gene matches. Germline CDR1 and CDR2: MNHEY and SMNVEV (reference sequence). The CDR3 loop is CASSSIQGSRQPQHF. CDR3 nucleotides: TGTGCCAGCAGTAGCATACAGGGGTCCCGGCAGCCCCAGCATTTT.

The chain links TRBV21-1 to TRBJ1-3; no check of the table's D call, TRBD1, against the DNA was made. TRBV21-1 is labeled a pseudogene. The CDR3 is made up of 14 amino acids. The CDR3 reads CAGRQGRSGNTIYF. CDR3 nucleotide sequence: TGTGCCGGGAGACAGGGGAGGTCTGGAAACACCATATATTTT.

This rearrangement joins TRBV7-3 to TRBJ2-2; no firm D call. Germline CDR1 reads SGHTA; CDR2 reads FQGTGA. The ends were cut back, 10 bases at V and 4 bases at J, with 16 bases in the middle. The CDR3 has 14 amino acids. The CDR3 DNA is TGTGCCACTAGGATGCACCCGACCACCGGGGAGCTGTTTTTT. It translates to CATRMHPTTGELFF.

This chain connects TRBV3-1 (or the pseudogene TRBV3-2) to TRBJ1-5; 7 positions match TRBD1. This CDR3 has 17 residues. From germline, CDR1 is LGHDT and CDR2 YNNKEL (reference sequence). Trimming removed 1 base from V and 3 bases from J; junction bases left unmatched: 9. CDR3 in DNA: TGTGCCAGCAGCCAAGGAGAACAGGGGTGGGACAATCAGCCCCAGCATTTT. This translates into CASSQGEQGWDNQPQHF.

The CDR3 nucleotides are TGTGCCTGGAGTACGAAATATCGGGGAGGAGAGCAGTTCTTC. It codes for CAWSTKYRGGEQFF. The rearrangement uses TRBV30 and TRBJ2-1; D might be TRBD2 (6 bases). Trimming pared 2 bases from V and 10 bases from J, leaving 18 bases between. CDR1 and CDR2 (germline): GTSNPN, SVGIG (reference sequence). The CDR3 extends over 14 amino acids.

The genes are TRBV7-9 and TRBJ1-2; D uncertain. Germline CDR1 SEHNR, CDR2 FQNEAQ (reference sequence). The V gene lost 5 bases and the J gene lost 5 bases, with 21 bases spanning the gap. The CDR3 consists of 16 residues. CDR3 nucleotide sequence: TGTGCCAGCAGCCCGTCAGAGGGATTGGCGGGTTATGGCTACACCTTC. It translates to CASSPSEGLAGYGYTF.

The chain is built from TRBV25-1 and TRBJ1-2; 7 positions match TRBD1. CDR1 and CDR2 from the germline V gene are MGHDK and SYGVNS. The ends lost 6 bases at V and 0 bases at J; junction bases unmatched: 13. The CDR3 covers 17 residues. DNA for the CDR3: TGTGCCAGCAGCGAGAACAGGGGAATTGGGGCTAACTATGGCTACACCTTC. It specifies CASSENRGIGANYGYTF.

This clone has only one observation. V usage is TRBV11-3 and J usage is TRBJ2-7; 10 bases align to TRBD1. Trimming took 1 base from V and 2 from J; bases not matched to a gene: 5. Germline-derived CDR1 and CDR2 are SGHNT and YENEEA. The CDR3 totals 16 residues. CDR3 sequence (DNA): TGTGCCAGCAGCTTAGGAACCGGGACAGGGGCCTACGAGCAGTACTTC. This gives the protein CASSLGTGTGAYEQYF.

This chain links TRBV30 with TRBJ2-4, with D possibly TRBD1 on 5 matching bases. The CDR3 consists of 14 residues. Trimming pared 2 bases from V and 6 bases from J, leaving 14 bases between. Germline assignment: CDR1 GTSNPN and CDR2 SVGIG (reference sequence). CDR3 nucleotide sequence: TGTGCCTGGAGTCCAGGGTCGGATCCAAACATTCAGTACTTC. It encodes CAWSPGSDPNIQYF.

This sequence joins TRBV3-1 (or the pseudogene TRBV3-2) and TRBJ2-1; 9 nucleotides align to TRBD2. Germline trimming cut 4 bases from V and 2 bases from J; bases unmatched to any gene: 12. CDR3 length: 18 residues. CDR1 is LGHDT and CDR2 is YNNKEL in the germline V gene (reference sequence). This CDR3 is CASSRQILLAGTYNEQFF. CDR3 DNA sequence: TGTGCCAGCAGCCGCCAAATACTTCTAGCGGGAACCTACAATGAGCAGTTCTTC.

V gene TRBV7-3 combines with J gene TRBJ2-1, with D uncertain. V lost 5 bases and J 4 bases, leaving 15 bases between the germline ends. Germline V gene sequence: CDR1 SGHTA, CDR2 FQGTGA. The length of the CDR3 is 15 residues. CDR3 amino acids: CASSNTDFIYNEQFF. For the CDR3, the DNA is TGTGCCAGCAGCAATACAGATTTCATATACAATGAGCAGTTCTTC. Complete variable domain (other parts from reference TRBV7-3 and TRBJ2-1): GAGVSQTPSNKVTEKGKYVELRCDPISGHTALYWYRQSLGQGPEFLIYFQGTGAADDSGLPNDRFFAVRPEGSVSTLKIQRTERGDSAVYLCASSNTDFIYNEQFFGPGTRLTVL.

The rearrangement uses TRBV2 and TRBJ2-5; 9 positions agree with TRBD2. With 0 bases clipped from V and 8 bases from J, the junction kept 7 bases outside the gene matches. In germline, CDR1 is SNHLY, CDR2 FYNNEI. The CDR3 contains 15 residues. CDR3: CASSEASGSISTQYF. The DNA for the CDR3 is TGTGCCAGCAGTGAAGCTAGCGGGAGTATTTCAACCCAGTACTTC. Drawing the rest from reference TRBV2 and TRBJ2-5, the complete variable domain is EPEVTQTPSHQVTQMGQEVILRCVPISNHLYFYWYRQILGQKVEFLVSFYNNEISEKSEIFDDQFSVERPDGSNFTLKIRSTKLEDSAMYFCASSEASGSISTQYFGPGTRLLVL.

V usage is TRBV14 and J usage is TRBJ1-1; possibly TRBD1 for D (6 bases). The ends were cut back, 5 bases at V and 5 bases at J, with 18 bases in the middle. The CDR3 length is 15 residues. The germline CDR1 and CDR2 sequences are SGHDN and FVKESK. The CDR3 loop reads CASSALTGLGTEAFF. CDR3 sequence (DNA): TGTGCCAGCAGCGCTCTAACAGGGTTAGGGACTGAAGCTTTCTTT.

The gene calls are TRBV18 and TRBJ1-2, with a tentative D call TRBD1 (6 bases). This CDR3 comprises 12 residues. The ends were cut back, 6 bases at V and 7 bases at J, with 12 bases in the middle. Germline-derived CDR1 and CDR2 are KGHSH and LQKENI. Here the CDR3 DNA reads TGTGCCAGCTCGTACCAGACAGGTGGCTACACCTTC. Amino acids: CASSYQTGGYTF. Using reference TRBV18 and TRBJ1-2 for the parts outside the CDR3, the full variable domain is NAGVMQNPRHLVRRRGQEARLRCSPMKGHSHVYWYRQLPEEGLKFMVYLQKENIIDESGMPKERFSAEFPKEGPSILRIQQVVRGDSAAYFCASSYQTGGYTFGSGTRLTVV.

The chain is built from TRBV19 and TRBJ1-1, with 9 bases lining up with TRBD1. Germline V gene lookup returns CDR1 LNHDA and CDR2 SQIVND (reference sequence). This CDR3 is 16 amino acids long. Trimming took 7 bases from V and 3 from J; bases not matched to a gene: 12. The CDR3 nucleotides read TGTGCCAGTATTAACAGGGGGCGGGGTTTGGACACTGAAGCTTTCTTT. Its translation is CASINRGRGLDTEAFF.